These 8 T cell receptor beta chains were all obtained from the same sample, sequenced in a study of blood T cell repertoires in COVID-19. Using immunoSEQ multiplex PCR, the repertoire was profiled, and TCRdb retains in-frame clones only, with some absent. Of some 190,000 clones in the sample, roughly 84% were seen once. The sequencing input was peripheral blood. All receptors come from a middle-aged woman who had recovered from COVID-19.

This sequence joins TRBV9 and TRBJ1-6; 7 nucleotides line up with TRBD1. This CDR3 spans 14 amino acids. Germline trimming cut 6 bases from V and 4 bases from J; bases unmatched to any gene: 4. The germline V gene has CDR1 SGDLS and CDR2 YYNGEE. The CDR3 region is CASTRGVYNSPLHF. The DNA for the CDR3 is TGTGCCAGCACCAGGGGGGTTTATAATTCACCCCTCCACTTT. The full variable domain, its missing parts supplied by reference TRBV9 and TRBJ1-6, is DSGVTQTPKHLITATGQRVTLRCSPRSGDLSVYWYQQSLDQGLQFLIQYYNGEERAKGNILERFSAQQFPDLHSELNLSSLELGDSALYFCASTRGVYNSPLHFGNGTRLTVT.

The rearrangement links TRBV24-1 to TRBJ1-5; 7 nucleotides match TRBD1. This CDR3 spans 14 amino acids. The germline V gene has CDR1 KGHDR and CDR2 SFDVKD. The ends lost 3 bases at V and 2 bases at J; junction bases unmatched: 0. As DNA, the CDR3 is TGTGCCACCAGTGATGGGACAGGCAATCAGCCCCAGCATTTT. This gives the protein CATSDGTGNQPQHF.

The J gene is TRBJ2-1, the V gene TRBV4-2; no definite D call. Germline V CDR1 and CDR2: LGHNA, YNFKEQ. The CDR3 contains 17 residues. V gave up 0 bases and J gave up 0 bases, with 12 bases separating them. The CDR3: CASSQDFGANSYNEQFF. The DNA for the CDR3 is TGTGCCAGCAGCCAAGATTTTGGAGCGAACTCCTACAATGAGCAGTTCTTC.

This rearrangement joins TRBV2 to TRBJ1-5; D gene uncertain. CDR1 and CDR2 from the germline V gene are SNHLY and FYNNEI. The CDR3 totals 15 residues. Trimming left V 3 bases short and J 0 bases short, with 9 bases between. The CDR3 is CASSDRPHSNQPQHF. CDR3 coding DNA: TGTGCCAGCAGTGACAGGCCCCATAGCAATCAGCCCCAGCATTTT.

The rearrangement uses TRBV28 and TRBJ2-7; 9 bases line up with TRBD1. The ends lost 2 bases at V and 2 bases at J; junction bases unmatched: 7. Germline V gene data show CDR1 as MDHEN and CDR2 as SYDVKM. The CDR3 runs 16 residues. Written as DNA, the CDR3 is TGTGCCAGCAGTTTAGGGGGGACAGGGCGCCCCTACGAGCAGTACTTC. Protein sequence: CASSLGGTGRPYEQYF.

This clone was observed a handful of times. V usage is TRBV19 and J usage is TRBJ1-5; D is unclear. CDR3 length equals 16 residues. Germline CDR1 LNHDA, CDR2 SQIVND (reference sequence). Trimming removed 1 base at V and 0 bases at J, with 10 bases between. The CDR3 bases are TGTGCCAGTAGTATAGTAGGAGGTAATAGCAATCAGCCCCAGCATTTT. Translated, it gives CASSIVGGNSNQPQHF.

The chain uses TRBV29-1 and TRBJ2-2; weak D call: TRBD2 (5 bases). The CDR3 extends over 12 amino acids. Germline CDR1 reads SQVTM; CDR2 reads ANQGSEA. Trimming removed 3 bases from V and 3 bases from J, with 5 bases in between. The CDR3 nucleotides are TGCAGCGTTGACGGGGACACCGGGGAGCTGTTTTTT. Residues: CSVDGDTGELFF.

CDR3 nucleotides: TGTGCCAGCAGTTGGACAGGGAACACTGAAGCTTTCTTT. Amino acid sequence: CASSWTGNTEAFF. The chain carries TRBV6-2 or TRBV6-3 and TRBJ1-1, with 7 bases identical to TRBD1. Germline V gives CDR1 MNHEY, CDR2 SVGEGT. V trimming: 4 bases; J trimming: 1 base; junction bases outside the gene matches: 0. The CDR3 consists of 13 residues.